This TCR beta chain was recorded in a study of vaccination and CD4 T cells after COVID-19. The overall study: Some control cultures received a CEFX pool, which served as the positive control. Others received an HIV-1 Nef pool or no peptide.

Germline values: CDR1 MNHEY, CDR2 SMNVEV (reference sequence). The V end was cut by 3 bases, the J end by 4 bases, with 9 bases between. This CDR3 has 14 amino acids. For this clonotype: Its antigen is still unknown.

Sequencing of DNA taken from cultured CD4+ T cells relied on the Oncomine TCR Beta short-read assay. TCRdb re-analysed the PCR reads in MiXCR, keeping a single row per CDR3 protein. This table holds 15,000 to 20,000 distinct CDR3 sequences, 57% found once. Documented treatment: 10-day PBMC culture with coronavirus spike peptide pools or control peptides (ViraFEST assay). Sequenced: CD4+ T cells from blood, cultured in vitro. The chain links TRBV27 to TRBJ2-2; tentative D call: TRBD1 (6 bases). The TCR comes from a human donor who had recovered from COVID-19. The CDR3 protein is CASSFVRGTGELFF. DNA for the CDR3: TGTGCCAGCAGTTTTGTCAGGGGCACCGGGGAGCTGTTTTTT.